This T cell receptor beta chain was sequenced for a study of T cells after posttransplantation cyclophosphamide. The study, taken as a whole, reports: Recipient CMV seropositivity and CMV reactivation strongly tracked TRB clonality. Skin or GI-infiltrating T cells shared few TRB sequences with blood. Later blood repertoires were often dominated by clones from the donor CD8+ memory compartment.

At least ten counts were recorded for this clone. Antigen: not known. The CDR3 runs 17 residues. CDR1 is SEHNR, CDR2 FQNEAQ, per germline (reference sequence). V shed 3 bases and J 4 bases; nucleotides not matched to a gene: 12. A marrow graft followed busulfan-fludarabine conditioning, with cyclophosphamide on days +3 and +4. The data were produced by immunoSEQ multiplex PCR, yet TCRdb's version contains in-frame clones alone and is incomplete. Observed in the sample are under 15,000 clones, none of them singletons. The V gene is TRBV7-9, the J gene TRBJ1-1; TRBD1 matches at 9 bases. The receptor was derived from a female patient between 40 and 50 years old who received an allogeneic stem cell transplant from a related donor, was CMV-positive, and had acute GVHD only. Some T cells may possibly be graft donor cells. The material sequenced was PBMCs, taken after allogeneic stem cell transplant with posttransplant cyclophosphamide. The CDR3, as DNA: TGTGCCAGCAGCTTGGGACAGGGAAGAGGAAGGATCACTGAAGCTTTCTTT. This gives the protein CASSLGQGRGRITEAFF.